A single sample gave rise to the 28 T cell receptor beta chains below, sequenced in a study of cytomegalovirus exposure and HLA in healthy donors. 60 Vbeta and 13 Jbeta primers were used in PCR. Method: immunoSEQ multiplex PCR; TCRdb's copy keeps in-frame clones and lacks some. The data contain some 150,000 clones, 80% of them singletons. Input material: PBMCs. The receptors shown here come from a man between 18 and 29 years old in good health and CMV-seropositive.

This rearrangement joins TRBV15 to TRBJ2-5; 12 nucleotides match TRBD2. J was trimmed by 4 bases and V by 2 bases; bases with no gene match: 5. The CDR3 runs to 16 residues. CDR1 and CDR2 from the germline V gene are LNHNV and YYDKDF (reference sequence). CDR3 in DNA: TGTGCCACCAGCAGATCCCTAGCGGGAGGGCGAGAGACCCAGTACTTC. Translation gives CATSRSLAGGRETQYF. Full variable domain (outside the CDR3, taken from reference TRBV15 and TRBJ2-5): DAMVIQNPRYQVTQFGKPVTLSCSQTLNHNVMYWYQQKSSQAPKLLFHYYDKDFNNEADTPDNFQSRRPNTSFCFLDIRSPGLGDTAMYLCATSRSLAGGRETQYFGPGTRLLVL.

Only a few counts were recorded for this clone. The chain recombines TRBV4-2 with TRBJ2-6, with TRBD1 matching 8 bases. V lost 6 bases and J lost 3; bases outside the gene matches: 10. The CDR3 is 17 amino acids. Per the germline V gene, CDR1 is LGHNA and CDR2 is YNFKEQ. CDR3 sequence: CASSQTQGASGANVLTF. The CDR3, as DNA: TGTGCCAGCAGTCAGACTCAGGGGGCAAGTGGGGCCAACGTCCTGACTTTC.

J is TRBJ1-2 and V is TRBV7-2; tentative D call: TRBD1 (5 bases). Germline-derived CDR1 and CDR2 are SGHTA and FQGNSA. The CDR3 runs 15 residues. Trimming took 1 base from V and 4 from J, leaving 13 bases between them. Here the CDR3 reads CASSLDKQVFYGYTF. CDR3 DNA: TGTGCCAGCAGCTTAGATAAACAGGTTTTCTATGGCTACACCTTC.

Only a few counts were recorded for this clone. The chain is built from TRBV30 and TRBJ2-4; 7 positions match TRBD2. J was trimmed by 3 bases and V by 2 bases; bases with no gene match: 1. In germline, CDR1 is GTSNPN, CDR2 SVGIG (reference sequence). The CDR3 has 13 residues. The DNA of the CDR3 is TGTGCCTGGAGTCGGGGGGTCAAAAACATTCAGTACTTC. Protein: CAWSRGVKNIQYF.

The chain carries TRBV5-1 and TRBJ2-7; 11 bases fit TRBD1. CDR1 is SGHRS, CDR2 YFSETQ, per germline. Losses at the gene ends were 4 bases for V and 4 bases for J; bases not matched to a gene: 10. CDR3 length equals 16 residues. CDR3: CASSLSTGTGGYEQYF. The CDR3 DNA sequence: TGCGCCAGCAGCCTTTCTACCGGGACAGGGGGATACGAGCAGTACTTC.

The chain uses TRBV9 and TRBJ2-3, with D hard to call. The germline CDR1 and CDR2 sequences are SGDLS and YYNGEE. V was trimmed by 0 bases and J by 2 bases, leaving 10 bases between them. This CDR3 comprises 15 residues. CDR3 DNA: TGTGCCAGCAGCGTAGGACACTCCTACACAGATACGCAGTATTTT. Residues: CASSVGHSYTDTQYF.

This clone was counted a single time. The V gene is TRBV5-6, the J gene TRBJ1-3, with D possibly matching TRBD1 (5 bases). Trimming shortened V by 3 bases and J by 2 bases, and 12 bases separated the two germline ends. Germline values: CDR1 SGHDT, CDR2 YYEEEE. CDR3 length equals 15 residues. This CDR3 reads CASSSTANAGNTIYF. DNA of the CDR3: TGTGCCAGCAGCTCGACAGCGAACGCTGGAAACACCATATATTTT.

The genes are TRBV13 and TRBJ1-1; weak D call: TRBD1 (5 bases). This CDR3 is 21 amino acids long. Germline loops: CDR1 PRHDT, CDR2 FYEKMQ (reference sequence). V dropped 5 bases and J dropped 1 base, with 32 bases sitting between them. CDR3 sequence (DNA): TGTGCCAGCAGCCCCCCTTGGAGGGACCCAAGAGCTGGGGTAACGAACACTGAAGCTTTCTTT. Amino acids: CASSPPWRDPRAGVTNTEAFF.

V gene TRBV5-1 combines with J gene TRBJ2-3; D is undetermined. CDR3 length: 14 amino acids. Germline CDR1 is SGHRS and CDR2 is YFSETQ. V lost 2 bases, J lost 0 bases, and 7 bases lay in between. Here the CDR3 reads CASSLVTSTDTQYF. Here the CDR3 DNA reads TGCGCCAGCAGCTTAGTGACAAGCACAGATACGCAGTATTTT.

The gene calls are TRBV5-1 and TRBJ2-1; possibly TRBD2 for D (5 bases). Per the germline V gene, CDR1 is SGHRS and CDR2 is YFSETQ. V lost 8 bases, J lost 0 bases, and 15 bases lay in between. This CDR3 has 15 amino acids. The CDR3 here is CASEESGLSYNEQFF. The CDR3 DNA sequence: TGCGCCAGTGAGGAGAGCGGCCTCTCCTACAATGAGCAGTTCTTC.

The chain uses TRBV21-1 and TRBJ2-7; TRBD1, the table's D call, was not compared with the DNA. TRBV21-1 is annotated as a pseudogene. The CDR3 is 14 residues long. For the CDR3, the DNA is TGTGCCAGCAGCAAAAGGGGCCAGAACTACGAGCAGTACTTC. This translates into CASSKRGQNYEQYF.

The chain couples TRBV15 to TRBJ2-7; perhaps TRBD2 as D (6 bases). The CDR3 is 15 residues long. CDR1 and CDR2 (germline): LNHNV, YYDKDF (reference sequence). V was pared by 1 base and J by 3 bases, with 13 bases between. CDR3: CATSRARGLGYEQYF. The CDR3 DNA is TGTGCCACCAGCAGAGCGCGGGGTTTAGGCTACGAGCAGTACTTC.

V and J are TRBV19 and TRBJ2-1; TRBD1 might be the D (5 bases). Germline V gene lookup returns CDR1 LNHDA and CDR2 SQIVND (reference sequence). Trimming cost V 7 bases and J 4 bases, with 14 bases left between them. The CDR3 runs 14 residues. The CDR3 DNA is TGTGCCAGTACCTTATCTCAGGGATACAATGAGCAGTTCTTC. It yields the protein CASTLSQGYNEQFF.

V and J are TRBV10-3 and TRBJ1-2, with D possibly being TRBD1 (5 bases). The CDR3 contains 15 residues. Germline lookup yields CDR1 ENHRY and CDR2 SYGVKD. V was pared by 7 bases and J by 0 bases, with 15 bases between. DNA of the CDR3: TGTGCCATCAAGGTTACAGGAGAAGCTAACTATGGCTACACCTTC. Translating gives CAIKVTGEANYGYTF.

V usage is TRBV5-4 and J usage is TRBJ2-7; TRBD2 is a possible D gene (5 bases). This CDR3 has 13 amino acids. Germline V gene sequence: CDR1 SGHNT, CDR2 YYREEE (reference sequence). V lost 0 bases to trimming and J lost 2 bases, with 6 bases between them. DNA for the CDR3: TGTGCCAGCAGCTTGGGGGAGCCCTACGAGCAGTACTTC. It translates to CASSLGEPYEQYF. The complete variable domain, with remaining parts taken from reference TRBV5-4 and TRBJ2-7, reads ETGVTQSPTHLIKTRGQQVTLRCSSQSGHNTVSWYQQALGQGPQFIFQYYREEENGRGNFPPRFSGLQFPNYSSELNVNALELDDSALYLCASSLGEPYEQYFGPGTRLTVT.

This chain joins TRBV7-8 and TRBJ2-1, with a tentative D call TRBD2 (6 bases). This CDR3 is 14 amino acids long. Looked up from germline, CDR1 is SGHVS and CDR2 is FQNEAQ. V shed 1 base and J shed 6 bases, with 10 bases lying between them. The CDR3 here is CASSLGLVGNEQFF. The CDR3 nucleotides read TGTGCCAGCAGCTTAGGACTAGTGGGCAATGAGCAGTTCTTC.

Only a few counts were recorded for this clone. The rearrangement joins TRBV30 to TRBJ2-7, with D perhaps matching TRBD2 (5 bases). Trimming left V 0 bases short and J 2 bases short, with 14 bases between. Germline V gene data show CDR1 as GTSNPN and CDR2 as SVGIG (reference sequence). This CDR3 comprises 15 residues. CDR3 nucleotides: TGTGCCTGGAGTGTCGGGCGCAGGCGGGCCTACGAGCAGTACTTC. This encodes CAWSVGRRRAYEQYF. The whole variable domain, remainder taken from reference TRBV30 and TRBJ2-7, is SQTIHQWPATLVQPVGSPLSLECTVEGTSNPNLYWYRQAAGRGLQLLFYSVGIGQISSEVPQNLSASRPQDRQFILSSKKLLLSDSGFYLCAWSVGRRRAYEQYFGPGTRLTVT.

The rearrangement links TRBV5-1 to TRBJ2-7; TRBD1 matches at 8 bases. Losses at the gene ends were 4 bases for V and 2 bases for J; bases not matched to a gene: 8. CDR1 SGHRS and CDR2 YFSETQ come from the germline V gene. The length of the CDR3 is 15 residues. The CDR3 protein is CASSPRQGTPYEQYF. Here the CDR3 DNA reads TGCGCCAGCAGCCCCCGACAGGGGACTCCCTACGAGCAGTACTTC.

The chain links TRBV4-1 to TRBJ1-1, with TRBD1 identical over 8 bases. Germline trimming cut 2 bases from V and 5 bases from J; bases unmatched to any gene: 13. The CDR3 has 17 residues. Per germline, CDR1 MGHRA and CDR2 YSYEKL. The CDR3 is CASSQRRGQGWGTEAFF. The CDR3 DNA is TGCGCCAGCAGCCAACGCAGGGGGCAGGGTTGGGGAACTGAAGCTTTCTTT.

The V and J genes are TRBV25-1 and TRBJ2-1; 8 bases are a match to TRBD2. This CDR3 has 15 amino acids. Trimming at V came to 1 base and at J to 4 bases, leaving 3 bases not matched to a gene. From germline, CDR1 is MGHDK and CDR2 SYGVNS. The CDR3 DNA follows: TGTGCCAGCAGTGAATGGGCTAGCGGGTACAATGAGCAGTTCTTC. This encodes CASSEWASGYNEQFF. The full variable domain, completed using reference TRBV25-1 and TRBJ2-1, is EADIYQTPRYLVIGTGKKITLECSQTMGHDKMYWYQQDPGMELHLIHYSYGVNSTEKGDLSSESTVSRIRTEHFPLTLESARPSHTSQYLCASSEWASGYNEQFFGPGTRLTVL.

This clone was seen only once. J is TRBJ1-6 and V is TRBV14; 10 positions agree with TRBD1. V lost 4 bases and J lost 12; bases outside the gene matches: 6. Looked up from germline, CDR1 is SGHDN and CDR2 is FVKESK. The CDR3 extends over 14 amino acids. The CDR3 protein is CASSRDRGEGPLHF. The CDR3 DNA reads TGTGCCAGCAGCCGGGACAGGGGAGAAGGACCCCTCCACTTT.

The rearrangement joins TRBV29-1 to TRBJ2-7; 8 bases match TRBD2. CDR3 length: 14 amino acids. Germline V lookup: CDR1 SQVTM, CDR2 ANQGSEA. V lost 4 bases to trimming and J lost 7 bases; unmatched junction nucleotides: 12. CDR3: CSVGGVAGTGEQYF. DNA for the CDR3: TGCAGCGTTGGGGGGGTAGCGGGGACGGGGGAGCAGTACTTC.

This clone was detected once. This chain uses TRBV7-9 with TRBJ2-7; TRBD1 aligns across 9 bases. The germline V gene encodes CDR1 SEHNR and CDR2 FQNEAQ (reference sequence). With V trimmed by 2 bases and J by 3 bases, 8 bases remained unmatched. This CDR3 has 16 residues. This CDR3 reads CASSLSPLGQGYEQYF. CDR3 bases: TGTGCCAGCAGCTTAAGCCCCCTGGGACAGGGCTACGAGCAGTACTTC.

This clone showed up just a few times. The rearrangement uses TRBV7-8 and TRBJ2-5, with D uncertain. Trimming stripped 2 bases from V and 7 bases from J, with 8 bases between. The CDR3 spans 12 residues. In germline, CDR1 is SGHVS, CDR2 FQNEAQ. For the CDR3, the DNA is TGTGCCAGCAGCTTACCCGTCGGGACCCAGTACTTC. This translates into CASSLPVGTQYF.

The gene calls are TRBV7-2 and TRBJ1-2; D not certain. Looked up from germline, CDR1 is SGHTA and CDR2 is FQGNSA. The CDR3 is 17 amino acids. Trimming pared 0 bases from V and 3 bases from J, leaving 17 bases between. CDR3 residues: CASSLALGVRQHYGYTF. CDR3 nucleotides: TGTGCCAGCAGCTTAGCGCTCGGGGTTAGGCAGCACTATGGCTACACCTTC.

This clone was counted once. The chain uses TRBV5-1 and TRBJ2-2; D is uncertain. The CDR3 contains 16 residues. Germline loops: CDR1 SGHRS, CDR2 YFSETQ. V lost 2 bases and J 3 bases, leaving 14 bases between the germline ends. This CDR3 is CASSFGLFRDTGELFF. The CDR3 region has the DNA TGCGCCAGCAGCTTTGGCCTATTTCGGGACACCGGGGAGCTGTTTTTT.

This chain joins TRBV18 and TRBJ1-2; a possible D gene is TRBD1 (5 bases). The CDR3 contains 17 residues. The V gene's germline CDR1 is KGHSH and CDR2 LQKENI. V was shortened by 3 bases and J by 0 bases, with 17 bases between the two germline ends. The CDR3 coding sequence is TGTGCCAGCTCACCCGGGAGCAGGGCCCTCCCTAACTATGGCTACACCTTC. This codes for CASSPGSRALPNYGYTF. The full variable domain, in which reference TRBV18 and TRBJ1-2 provide the parts outside the CDR3, is NAGVMQNPRHLVRRRGQEARLRCSPMKGHSHVYWYRQLPEEGLKFMVYLQKENIIDESGMPKERFSAEFPKEGPSILRIQQVVRGDSAAYFCASSPGSRALPNYGYTFGSGTRLTVV.

This clone was counted a single time. V gene TRBV5-1 combines with J gene TRBJ2-7; D is unresolved. The CDR3 totals 13 residues. Germline V gene sequence: CDR1 SGHRS, CDR2 YFSETQ. The V end lost 3 bases, the J end lost 2 bases, and 9 bases lay between the germline ends. CDR3 sequence reads: CASSSGSTYEQYF. DNA for the CDR3: TGCGCCAGCAGCTCCGGGTCCACCTACGAGCAGTACTTC.